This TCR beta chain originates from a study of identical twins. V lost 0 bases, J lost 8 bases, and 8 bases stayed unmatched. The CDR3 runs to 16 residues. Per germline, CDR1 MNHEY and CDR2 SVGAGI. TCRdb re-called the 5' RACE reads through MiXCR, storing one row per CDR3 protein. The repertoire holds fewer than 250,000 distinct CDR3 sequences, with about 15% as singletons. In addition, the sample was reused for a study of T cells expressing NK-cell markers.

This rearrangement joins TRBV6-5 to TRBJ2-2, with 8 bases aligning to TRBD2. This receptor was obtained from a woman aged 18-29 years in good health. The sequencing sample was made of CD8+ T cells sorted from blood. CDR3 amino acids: CASSYSRGGGSGELFF. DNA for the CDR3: TGTGCCAGCAGTTACTCACGGGGCGGGGGGTCTGGGGAGCTGTTTTTT.